A single sample is the source of the 29 T cell receptor beta chains below, sequenced in a study of preoperative IRX-2 immunotherapy in early breast cancer. Treatment: preoperative locoregional IRX-2 cytokine immunotherapy. Data came from immunoSEQ multiplex PCR; TCRdb stores just in-frame clones and leaves some out. Of more than 20,000 clones in the sample, around 80% were seen once. Sequenced material: lymph node tissue, taken after IRX-2 immunotherapy. The receptors were sampled from a human donor with breast cancer.

This clone is deemed medium-sized. The rearrangement links TRBV11-3 to TRBJ1-2; TRBD1 matches at 8 bases. J gave up 6 bases and V 5 bases, and 8 bases lay outside the gene matches. The germline CDR1 and CDR2 sequences are SGHNT and YENEEA. CDR3 length: 14 residues. The CDR3 loop is CASSERQGLDGYTF. Here the CDR3 DNA reads TGTGCCAGCAGCGAGAGACAGGGGTTGGATGGCTACACCTTC. Looking up the rest from reference TRBV11-3 and TRBJ1-2 gives the full variable domain: EAGVVQSPRYKIIEKKQPVAFWCNPISGHNTLYWYLQNLGQGPELLIRYENEEAVDDSQLPKDRFSAERLKGVDSTLKIQPAELGDSAVYLCASSERQGLDGYTFGSGTRLTVV.

By its share, this clone is medium-sized. The chain couples TRBV11-3 to TRBJ2-1; 8 positions agree with TRBD2. With 5 bases clipped from V and 10 bases from J, the junction kept 16 bases outside the gene matches. CDR3 length: 16 amino acids. Per the germline V gene, CDR1 is SGHNT and CDR2 is YENEEA. The CDR3 here is CASSPGLAGGFQEQFF. The CDR3 bases are TGTGCCAGCAGCCCCGGGCTAGCGGGTGGGTTTCAGGAGCAGTTCTTC. Combining the CDR3 with reference TRBV11-3 and TRBJ2-1 gives the whole variable domain EAGVVQSPRYKIIEKKQPVAFWCNPISGHNTLYWYLQNLGQGPELLIRYENEEAVDDSQLPKDRFSAERLKGVDSTLKIQPAELGDSAVYLCASSPGLAGGFQEQFFGPGTRLTVL.

The V gene is TRBV6-8, the J gene TRBJ1-2; D is unclear. The CDR3 length is 12 residues. V was trimmed by 6 bases and J by 9 bases, leaving 14 bases between them. The germline V gene has CDR1 MNHGY and CDR2 SAAAGT. CDR3 protein: CASRPGVSRYTF. Written as DNA, the CDR3 is TGTGCCAGCAGGCCAGGCGTATCGCGCTACACCTTC.

This clone was counted between two and nine times. The genes are TRBV6-8 and TRBJ2-1, with TRBD2 as a possible D gene (6 bases). The CDR3 loop spans 13 amino acids. V lost 4 bases, J lost 9 bases, and 13 bases lay in between. The germline V gene encodes CDR1 MNHGY and CDR2 SAAAGT. CDR3 loop: CASSLLGGLEQFF. CDR3 bases: TGTGCCAGCAGTTTACTCGGAGGGCTTGAGCAGTTCTTC.

This clone is categorized as medium-sized (0.01 to 0.1%). This chain uses TRBV28 with TRBJ2-7, with D hard to call. Germline CDR1 and CDR2: MDHEN and SYDVKM. The CDR3 runs 12 residues. Trimming took 2 bases from V and 2 from J, leaving 4 bases between them. In DNA, the CDR3 is TGTGCCAGCAGTTTAGAACCCTACGAGCAGTACTTC. Its protein product is CASSLEPYEQYF. Full variable domain (missing parts from reference TRBV28 and TRBJ2-7): DVKVTQSSRYLVKRTGEKVFLECVQDMDHENMFWYRQDPGLGLRLIYFSYDVKMKEKGDIPEGYSVSREKKERFSLILESASTNQTSMYLCASSLEPYEQYFGPGTRLTVT.

J is TRBJ1-1 and V is TRBV11-3; D is uncertain. Germline V gives CDR1 SGHNT, CDR2 YENEEA. V gave up 5 bases and J gave up 1 base, with 11 bases separating them. The CDR3 spans 14 residues. In DNA, the CDR3 is TGTGCCAGCAGCACCGCAGCACCGAACACTGAAGCTTTCTTT. It specifies CASSTAAPNTEAFF.

The V and J genes are TRBV18 and TRBJ2-2, with TRBD1 matching 7 bases. The ends lost 6 bases at V and 5 bases at J; junction bases unmatched: 6. CDR3 length equals 14 residues. From germline, CDR1 is KGHSH and CDR2 LQKENI. Here the CDR3 DNA reads TGTGCCAGCTCTGACAGGGTAAAGACCGGGGAGCTGTTTTTT. Protein: CASSDRVKTGELFF.

In this sample, this clone is medium-sized. The chain combines TRBV11-3 with TRBJ2-3; TRBD2 agrees at 7 bases. J was trimmed by 6 bases and V by 5 bases; bases with no gene match: 11. This CDR3 is built from 15 residues. The germline CDR1 and CDR2 sequences are SGHNT and YENEEA. For the CDR3, the DNA is TGTGCCAGCAGCAGAGGGGCGGGAGATATCGATACGCAGTATTTT. Translation: CASSRGAGDIDTQYF.

The chain couples TRBV7-7 to TRBJ1-2; 7 bases align to TRBD1. The V and J ends lost 5 bases and 0 bases, in that order; junction bases with no gene match: 6. Per the germline V gene, CDR1 is SSHAT and CDR2 is FNYEAQ (reference sequence). The CDR3 has 15 residues. The CDR3 spells CASSPTGVPNYGYTF. DNA for the CDR3: TGTGCCAGCAGCCCAACAGGGGTGCCTAACTATGGCTACACCTTC. The variable domain in full, with the rest retrieved from reference TRBV7-7 and TRBJ1-2, is GAGVSQSPRYKVTKRGQDVTLRCDPISSHATLYWYQQALGQGPEFLTYFNYEAQPDKSGLPSDRFSAERPEGSISTLTIQRTEQRDSAMYRCASSPTGVPNYGYTFGSGTRLTVV.

By share, this clone counts as medium-sized. The J gene is TRBJ2-6, the V gene TRBV6-8; D is undetermined. CDR3 length equals 16 residues. CDR1 is MNHGY, CDR2 SAAAGT, per germline. With 0 bases removed from V and 0 bases from J, the gap between germline ends came to 6 bases. Here the CDR3 reads CASSYSMDSGANVLTF. The CDR3 DNA sequence: TGTGCCAGCAGTTACTCGATGGACTCTGGGGCCAACGTCCTGACTTTC.

This clone was seen only a few times. This rearrangement joins TRBV11-3 to TRBJ2-1; TRBD2 matches at 11 bases. The V gene's germline CDR1 is SGHNT and CDR2 YENEEA. The CDR3 consists of 19 residues. Unmatched junction bases numbered 11, after V lost 4 bases and J lost 0 bases. The CDR3 coding sequence is TGTGCCAGCAGCTCCCCCCTAGCGGGAGGTCCGAGCTCCTACAATGAGCAGTTCTTC. Its translation is CASSSPLAGGPSSYNEQFF.

The V gene is TRBV1, the J gene TRBJ2-1; the table's TRBD2 call for D was not verified on the DNA. TRBV1 is classified as a pseudogene. The CDR3 contains 15 residues. The CDR3 DNA sequence: TGCGCCAGCAGCCAACCCACTAGCGGGAGGTATGAGCAGTTCTTC. This translates into CASSQPTSGRYEQFF.

The J gene is TRBJ2-3, the V gene TRBV11-3, with 10 nucleotides matching TRBD2. Germline trimming cut 5 bases from V and 2 bases from J; bases unmatched to any gene: 13. The CDR3 runs to 18 residues. The germline V gene encodes CDR1 SGHNT and CDR2 YENEEA. The CDR3 nucleotides read TGTGCCAGCAGCCAAGGCAGCCTAGCGGGAGTTGCCACAGATACGCAGTATTTT. It translates to CASSQGSLAGVATDTQYF. The whole variable domain, filled in from reference TRBV11-3 and TRBJ2-3, reads EAGVVQSPRYKIIEKKQPVAFWCNPISGHNTLYWYLQNLGQGPELLIRYENEEAVDDSQLPKDRFSAERLKGVDSTLKIQPAELGDSAVYLCASSQGSLAGVATDTQYFGPGTRLTVL.

The chain couples TRBV30 to TRBJ1-1, with D possibly TRBD1 on 5 matching bases. This CDR3 is built from 13 residues. The V end was cut by 0 bases, the J end by 5 bases, with 10 bases between. Germline values: CDR1 GTSNPN, CDR2 SVGIG (reference sequence). CDR3 sequence reads: CAWSVGRDTEAFF. The CDR3, as DNA: TGTGCCTGGAGTGTGGGCAGGGATACTGAAGCTTTCTTT. The full variable domain, in which reference TRBV30 and TRBJ1-1 provide the parts outside the CDR3, is SQTIHQWPATLVQPVGSPLSLECTVEGTSNPNLYWYRQAAGRGLQLLFYSVGIGQISSEVPQNLSASRPQDRQFILSSKKLLLSDSGFYLCAWSVGRDTEAFFGQGTRLTVV.

The chain uses TRBV6-8 and TRBJ1-2; TRBD1 agrees at 9 bases. The V gene's germline CDR1 is MNHGY and CDR2 SAAAGT. J was trimmed by 7 bases and V by 4 bases; bases with no gene match: 10. CDR3 length: 15 amino acids. CDR3 DNA sequence: TGTGCCAGCAGTTTTCCGGGACAGGGCTTGCGTGGCTACACCTTC. Its protein product is CASSFPGQGLRGYTF.

V is TRBV6-8 and J is TRBJ2-1, with TRBD1 matching 7 bases. CDR1 is MNHGY, CDR2 SAAAGT, per germline. V gave up 5 bases and J gave up 2 bases; unmatched junction bases: 9. This CDR3 contains 16 residues. The CDR3 loop reads CASSSRGGGPYNEQFF. CDR3 DNA: TGTGCCAGCAGTAGCCGAGGGGGCGGGCCCTACAATGAGCAGTTCTTC.

This clone came up a few times. The chain uses TRBV4-1 and TRBJ2-1, with 12 nucleotides matching TRBD2. Germline CDR1 and CDR2: MGHRA and YSYEKL. The CDR3 totals 15 residues. The V segment lost 6 bases and the J segment 5 bases; nucleotides outside the gene matches: 5. The CDR3 DNA follows: TGCGCCAGCAGTCTCCTAGCGGGAGGGGACAATGAGCAGTTCTTC. Amino acid sequence: CASSLLAGGDNEQFF.

This clone was seen a handful of times. At least one nucleotide is ambiguous or was not read, and the resulting amino acid is denoted X. The chain links TRBV19 to TRBJ2-3; 13 bases are a match to TRBD2. CDR1 LNHDA and CDR2 SQIVND come from the germline V gene (reference sequence). The CDR3 is 15 amino acids. The ends lost 8 bases at V and 5 bases at J; junction bases unmatched: 7. The CDR3 loop is CASRLGTSGXDTQYF. The CDR3 DNA reads TGTGCCAGTCGCCTCGGGACTAGCGGGGYAGATACGCAGTATTTT.

The chain is built from TRBV18 and TRBJ1-2; D gene ambiguous. The CDR3 has 13 amino acids. Trimming took 2 bases from V and 4 from J, leaving 8 bases between them. CDR1 is KGHSH and CDR2 is LQKENI in the germline V gene. CDR3 bases: TGTGCCAGCTCACCAAGGGAAGTCTATGGCTACACCTTC. It translates to CASSPREVYGYTF.

The V call is TRBV11-3, the J call TRBJ1-5; D remains ambiguous. This CDR3 is 15 amino acids long. V dropped 1 base and J dropped 2 bases, with 9 bases sitting between them. CDR1 is SGHNT, CDR2 YENEEA, per germline. CDR3 loop: CASSLGGKGNQPQHF. In nucleotides, the CDR3 is TGTGCCAGCAGCTTAGGGGGTAAGGGCAATCAGCCCCAGCATTTT.

The chain is built from TRBV11-3 and TRBJ2-6; D possibly corresponds to TRBD1 (5 bases). The CDR3 has 17 residues. V dropped 6 bases and J dropped 0 bases, with 15 bases sitting between them. Germline CDR1 SGHNT, CDR2 YENEEA. CDR3 coding DNA: TGTGCCAGCAGTCTTGGTACAGGCGTCTCTGGGGCCAACGTCCTGACTTTC. This encodes CASSLGTGVSGANVLTF.

This chain joins TRBV19 and TRBJ1-1; D possibly corresponds to TRBD1 (5 bases). Trimming took off 6 bases at V and 3 bases at J, with 5 bases between the two ends. The CDR3 sequence is 11 residues long. CDR1 is LNHDA and CDR2 is SQIVND in the germline V gene (reference sequence). Here the CDR3 reads CASRGHTEAFF. In DNA, the CDR3 is TGTGCCAGTAGGGGGCACACTGAAGCTTTCTTT.

This chain connects TRBV19 to TRBJ2-3; 11 nucleotides line up with TRBD1. The CDR3 spans 16 residues. The germline V gene encodes CDR1 LNHDA and CDR2 SQIVND (reference sequence). The trim removed 4 bases at V and 0 bases at J, leaving 3 bases unmatched. CDR3: CASSRDRGTSTDTQYF. The CDR3 DNA sequence: TGTGCCAGTAGTAGGGACAGGGGGACGAGCACAGATACGCAGTATTTT.

This sequence joins TRBV28 and TRBJ2-7; the D is unclear. CDR3 length: 15 residues. Trimming took 5 bases from V and 2 from J, leaving 16 bases between them. Germline CDR1 and CDR2: MDHEN and SYDVKM. DNA of the CDR3: TGTGCCAGCAGTCCTACGGGCAGTGCACCCTACGAGCAGTACTTC. This codes for CASSPTGSAPYEQYF.

The rearrangement uses TRBV6-8 and TRBJ2-1, with 13 bases identical to TRBD2. The CDR3 consists of 14 residues. V dropped 5 bases and J dropped 8; count of bases not matched to a gene: 3. CDR1 is MNHGY and CDR2 is SAAAGT in the germline V gene. The CDR3 loop is CASSGLAGVHEQFF. The CDR3 nucleotides are TGTGCCAGCAGTGGACTAGCGGGAGTACATGAGCAGTTCTTC.

This clone was seen once. The chain carries TRBV19 and TRBJ1-3, with 8 bases aligning to TRBD1. V gave up 6 bases and J gave up 0 bases; unmatched junction bases: 4. The CDR3 has 15 amino acids. CDR1 and CDR2 from the germline V gene are LNHDA and SQIVND (reference sequence). Here the CDR3 DNA reads TGTGCCAGTAGCCACAGGGGGATCTCTGGAAACACCATATATTTT. Encoded protein: CASSHRGISGNTIYF. The whole variable domain, filled in from reference TRBV19 and TRBJ1-3, reads DGGITQSPKYLFRKEGQNVTLSCEQNLNHDAMYWYRQDPGQGLRLIYYSQIVNDFQKGDIAEGYSVSREKKESFPLTVTSAQKNPTAFYLCASSHRGISGNTIYFGEGSWLTVV.

The chain uses TRBV1 and TRBJ2-1; TRBD1, the table's D call, lacks a check against the DNA. TRBV1 is marked as a pseudogene. The CDR3 has 15 residues. CDR3 nucleotide sequence: TGCGCCAGCAGCCAAGATCGTTCCCCAGGCAATGAGCAGTTCTTC. Protein sequence: CASSQDRSPGNEQFF.

The CDR3 protein is CASRIQDGRSGNTIYF. The DNA for the CDR3 is TGTGCCAGCAGGATCCAGGACGGCCGCTCTGGAAACACCATATATTTT. The chain employs TRBV28 and TRBJ1-3; D unresolved. The CDR3 sequence is 16 residues long. In germline, CDR1 is MDHEN, CDR2 SYDVKM. The V gene lost 6 bases and the J gene lost 0 bases, with 15 bases spanning the gap.

This clone was seen more than once but under ten times. The chain combines TRBV19 with TRBJ1-3, with 9 positions matching TRBD1. J gave up 6 bases and V 7 bases, and 7 bases lay outside the gene matches. The CDR3 consists of 14 residues. Germline CDR1 and CDR2: LNHDA and SQIVND (reference sequence). CDR3 coding DNA: TGTGCCAGTATCCCCGGGACAGGGTTAAACACCATATATTTT. Translated, it gives CASIPGTGLNTIYF. The full variable domain, its missing parts supplied by reference TRBV19 and TRBJ1-3, is DGGITQSPKYLFRKEGQNVTLSCEQNLNHDAMYWYRQDPGQGLRLIYYSQIVNDFQKGDIAEGYSVSREKKESFPLTVTSAQKNPTAFYLCASIPGTGLNTIYFGEGSWLTVV.